This TCR beta chain was observed in a study of long-term antiretroviral therapy in people with HIV. Study findings and constraints: Information on adherence, resistance and therapy changes was unavailable. Transplant donor controls retained higher diversity, though diversity increased after ART. Whichever time point was examined, clones expanded before ART dominated the repertoire.

The run of the v3.0 immunoSEQ assay was at survey level. Profiling relied on immunoSEQ multiplex PCR, and the TCRdb table lists in-frame clones only, not all of them. The sample holds 38,000 or so clones, approximately 94% seen once. Every sample had about 0.9-10 million cryopreserved PBMC in it before DNA extraction. Germline V gene lookup returns CDR1 SGHRS and CDR2 YFSETQ. V was pared by 2 bases and J by 1 base, with 12 bases between. The CDR3 spans 16 residues. As for this clone: Its antigen remains unidentified.

This TCR was sampled from a man younger than 45 with HIV. The chain employs TRBV5-1 and TRBJ2-2; D is ambiguous. The sequencing used unsorted PBMCs, collected about 9 years after starting antiretroviral therapy. CDR3 residues: CASSFFLAQNTGELFF. The CDR3 DNA is TGCGCCAGCAGCTTTTTTCTTGCACAGAACACCGGGGAGCTGTTTTTT. Combining the CDR3 with reference TRBV5-1 and TRBJ2-2 gives the whole variable domain KAGVTQTPRYLIKTRGQQVTLSCSPISGHRSVSWYQQTPGQGLQFLFEYFSETQRNKGNFPGRFSGRQFSNSRSEMNVSTLELGDSALYLCASSFFLAQNTGELFFGEGSRLTVL.